This T cell receptor (beta chain) is drawn from a study of control samples from healthy donors and cancer patients. TCRdb's table, derived via immunoSEQ multiplex PCR, lists solely in-frame clones and lacks some. The sample shows some 160,000 clones, roughly nine tenths of them seen only once. CDR1 is SGDLS, CDR2 YYNGEE, per germline. The CDR3 is made up of 17 amino acids. Trimming removed 1 base from V and 7 bases from J; junction bases left unmatched: 11. The sequence came from a man aged 25-40 years in good health. This chain connects TRBV9 to TRBJ2-1, with 10 nucleotides matching TRBD2. The sequencing input was blood. Here the CDR3 reads CASSVTSGLAGVNEQFF. For the CDR3, the DNA is TGTGCCAGCAGCGTAACCTCGGGGCTAGCGGGAGTGAATGAGCAGTTCTTC.